This T cell receptor beta chain was recorded in a study of cytomegalovirus exposure and HLA in healthy donors. PCR was performed using 60 Vbeta and 13 Jbeta primers. Here immunoSEQ multiplex PCR was the method, and the copy in TCRdb shows in-frame clones only, minus some. Of some 90,000 clones in the sample, roughly four fifths were seen once. Study outcomes and limitations: Data from an earlier analysis indicated that most TCR beta V segments were productive either about 87% or about 30% of the time.

Remarks on this clone: The antigen is unknown.

The V gene's germline CDR1 is SGDLS and CDR2 YYNGEE. This CDR3 spans 15 amino acids. V was shortened by 0 bases and J by 2 bases, with 9 bases between the two germline ends. This sequence originates from a human donor in good health. V usage is TRBV9 and J usage is TRBJ2-1; maybe TRBD1 (6 bases). Sample: PBMCs. The CDR3 loop reads CASSVVQGPYNEQFF. The CDR3 bases are TGTGCCAGCAGCGTAGTACAGGGACCCTACAATGAGCAGTTCTTC.